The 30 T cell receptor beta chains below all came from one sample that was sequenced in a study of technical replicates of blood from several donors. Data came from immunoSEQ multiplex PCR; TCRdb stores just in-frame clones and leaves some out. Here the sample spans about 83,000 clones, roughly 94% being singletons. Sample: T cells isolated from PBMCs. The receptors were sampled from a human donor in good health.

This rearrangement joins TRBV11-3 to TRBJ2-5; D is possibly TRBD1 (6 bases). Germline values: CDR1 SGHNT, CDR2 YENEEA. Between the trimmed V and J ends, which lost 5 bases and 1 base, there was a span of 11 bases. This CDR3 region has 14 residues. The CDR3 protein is CASSLDRIQETQYF. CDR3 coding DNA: TGTGCCAGCAGCCTTGACAGGATCCAAGAGACCCAGTACTTC. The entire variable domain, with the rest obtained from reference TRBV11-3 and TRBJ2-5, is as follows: EAGVVQSPRYKIIEKKQPVAFWCNPISGHNTLYWYLQNLGQGPELLIRYENEEAVDDSQLPKDRFSAERLKGVDSTLKIQPAELGDSAVYLCASSLDRIQETQYFGPGTRLLVL.

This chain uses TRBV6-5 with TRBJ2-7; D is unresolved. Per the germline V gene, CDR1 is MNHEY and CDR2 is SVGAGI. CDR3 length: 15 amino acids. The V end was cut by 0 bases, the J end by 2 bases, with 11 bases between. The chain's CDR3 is CASSYSKSTPYEQYF. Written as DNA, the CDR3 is TGTGCCAGCAGTTACTCGAAGTCAACACCCTACGAGCAGTACTTC.

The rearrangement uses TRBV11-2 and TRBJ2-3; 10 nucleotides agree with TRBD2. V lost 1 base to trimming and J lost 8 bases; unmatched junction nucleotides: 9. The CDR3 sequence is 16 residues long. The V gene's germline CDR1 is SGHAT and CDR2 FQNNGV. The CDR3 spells CASSLGRSGGAATQYF. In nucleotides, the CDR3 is TGTGCCAGCAGCTTAGGAAGGAGCGGGGGGGCGGCTACGCAGTATTTT.

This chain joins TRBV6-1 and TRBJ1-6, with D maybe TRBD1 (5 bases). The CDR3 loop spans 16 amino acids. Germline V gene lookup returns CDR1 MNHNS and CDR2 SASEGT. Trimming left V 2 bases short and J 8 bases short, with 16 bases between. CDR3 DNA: TGTGCCAGCAGTGAATCCGGCCCAGGGCCGTATTCACCCCTCCACTTT. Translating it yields CASSESGPGPYSPLHF.

The CDR3 DNA follows: TGTGCCAGCAGCGGAGGGTCCCGACTGGCCAGCTACGAGCAGTACTTC. The encoded protein is CASSGGSRLASYEQYF. This chain connects TRBV9 to TRBJ2-7; maybe TRBD2 (5 bases). V was clipped by 3 bases and J by 3 bases, with 19 bases between them. CDR1 and CDR2 (germline): SGDLS, YYNGEE. This CDR3 contains 16 residues.

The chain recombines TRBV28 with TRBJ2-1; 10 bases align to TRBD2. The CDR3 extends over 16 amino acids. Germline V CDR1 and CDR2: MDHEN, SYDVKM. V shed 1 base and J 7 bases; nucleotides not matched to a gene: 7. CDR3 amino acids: CASSLFVAGGLNEQFF. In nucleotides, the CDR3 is TGTGCCAGCAGTTTATTTGTAGCGGGAGGTTTAAATGAGCAGTTCTTC.

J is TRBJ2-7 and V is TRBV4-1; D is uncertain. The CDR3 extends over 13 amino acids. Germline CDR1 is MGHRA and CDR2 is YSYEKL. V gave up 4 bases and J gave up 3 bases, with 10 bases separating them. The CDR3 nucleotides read TGCGCCAGCAGCCCCATCGGAGTCTACGAGCAGTACTTC. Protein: CASSPIGVYEQYF.

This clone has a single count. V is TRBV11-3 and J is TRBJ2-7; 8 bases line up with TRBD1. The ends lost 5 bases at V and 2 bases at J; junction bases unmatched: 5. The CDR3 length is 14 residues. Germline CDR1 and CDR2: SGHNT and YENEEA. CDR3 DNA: TGTGCCAGCAGCCCCCGGGACAGGCCCTACGAGCAGTACTTC. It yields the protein CASSPRDRPYEQYF.

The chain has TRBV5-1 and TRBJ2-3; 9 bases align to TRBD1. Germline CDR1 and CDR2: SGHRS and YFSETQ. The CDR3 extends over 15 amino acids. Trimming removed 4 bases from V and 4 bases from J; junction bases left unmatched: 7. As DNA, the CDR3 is TGCGCCAGCAGCCGAGGGACAGGGAACGCAGATACGCAGTATTTT. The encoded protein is CASSRGTGNADTQYF.

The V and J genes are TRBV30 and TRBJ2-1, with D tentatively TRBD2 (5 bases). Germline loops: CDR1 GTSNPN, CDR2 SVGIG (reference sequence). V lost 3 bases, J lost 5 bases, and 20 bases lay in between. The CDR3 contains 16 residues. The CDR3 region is CAWSKWTERFNNEQFF. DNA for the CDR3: TGTGCCTGGAGCAAGTGGACTGAAAGATTTAACAATGAGCAGTTCTTC.

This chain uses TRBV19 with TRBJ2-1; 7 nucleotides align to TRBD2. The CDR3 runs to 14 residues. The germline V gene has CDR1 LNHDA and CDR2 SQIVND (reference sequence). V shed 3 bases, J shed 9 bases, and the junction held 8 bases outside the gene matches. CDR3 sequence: CASSIGLVTGEQFF. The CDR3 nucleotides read TGTGCCAGTAGTATTGGACTAGTTACGGGTGAGCAGTTCTTC. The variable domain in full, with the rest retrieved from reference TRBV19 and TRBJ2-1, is DGGITQSPKYLFRKEGQNVTLSCEQNLNHDAMYWYRQDPGQGLRLIYYSQIVNDFQKGDIAEGYSVSREKKESFPLTVTSAQKNPTAFYLCASSIGLVTGEQFFGPGTRLTVL.

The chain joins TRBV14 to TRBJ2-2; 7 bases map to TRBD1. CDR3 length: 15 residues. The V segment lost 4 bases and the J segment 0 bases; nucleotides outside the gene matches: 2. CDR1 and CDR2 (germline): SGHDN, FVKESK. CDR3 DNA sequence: TGTGCCAGCAGCCGGGGACAGACGAACACCGGGGAGCTGTTTTTT. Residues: CASSRGQTNTGELFF.

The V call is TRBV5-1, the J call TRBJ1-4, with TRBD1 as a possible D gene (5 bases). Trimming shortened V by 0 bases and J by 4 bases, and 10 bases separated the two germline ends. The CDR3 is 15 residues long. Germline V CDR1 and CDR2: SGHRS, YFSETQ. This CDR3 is CASSLVPGLNEKLFF. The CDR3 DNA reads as TGCGCCAGCAGCTTGGTTCCGGGACTTAATGAAAAACTGTTTTTT.

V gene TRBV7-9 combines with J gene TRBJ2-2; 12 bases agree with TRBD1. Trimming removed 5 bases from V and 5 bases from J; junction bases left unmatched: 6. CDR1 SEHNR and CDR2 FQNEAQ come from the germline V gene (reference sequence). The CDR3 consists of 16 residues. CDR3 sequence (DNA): TGTGCCAGCAGCCCCCGGGGACAGGGGGCGACCGGGGAGCTGTTTTTT. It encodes CASSPRGQGATGELFF. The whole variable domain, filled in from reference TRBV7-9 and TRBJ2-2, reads DTGVSQNPRHKITKRGQNVTFRCDPISEHNRLYWYRQTLGQGPEFLTYFQNEAQLEKSRLLSDRFSAERPKGSFSTLEIQRTEQGDSAMYLCASSPRGQGATGELFFGEGSRLTVL.

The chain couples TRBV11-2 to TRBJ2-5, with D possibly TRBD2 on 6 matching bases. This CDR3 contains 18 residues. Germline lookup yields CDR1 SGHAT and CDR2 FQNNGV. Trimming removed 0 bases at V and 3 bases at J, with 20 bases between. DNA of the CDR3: TGTGCCAGCAGCTTAGATCTGGGTGAGCGGGTGAACAAAGAGACCCAGTACTTC. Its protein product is CASSLDLGERVNKETQYF.

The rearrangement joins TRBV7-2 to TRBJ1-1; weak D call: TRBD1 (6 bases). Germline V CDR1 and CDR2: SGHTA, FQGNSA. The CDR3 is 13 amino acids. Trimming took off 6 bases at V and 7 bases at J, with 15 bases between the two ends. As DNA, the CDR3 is TGTGCCAGCAGAGGTCAGGGGAAGCTTGAAGCTTTCTTT. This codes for CASRGQGKLEAFF.

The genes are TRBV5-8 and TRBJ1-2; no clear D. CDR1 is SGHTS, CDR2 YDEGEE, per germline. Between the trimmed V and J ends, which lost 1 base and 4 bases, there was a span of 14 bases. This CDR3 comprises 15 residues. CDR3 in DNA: TGTGCCAGCAGCTTGCCAGGCTTGAATTTCTATGGCTACACCTTC. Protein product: CASSLPGLNFYGYTF.

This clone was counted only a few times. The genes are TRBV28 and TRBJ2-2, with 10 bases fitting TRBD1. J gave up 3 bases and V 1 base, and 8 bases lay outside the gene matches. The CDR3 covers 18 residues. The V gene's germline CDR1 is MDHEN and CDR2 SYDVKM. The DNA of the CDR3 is TGTGCCAGCAGTTTATTTCCCGACAGGGGGCGAGACACCGGGGAGCTGTTTTTT. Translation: CASSLFPDRGRDTGELFF. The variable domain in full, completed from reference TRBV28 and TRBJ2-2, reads DVKVTQSSRYLVKRTGEKVFLECVQDMDHENMFWYRQDPGLGLRLIYFSYDVKMKEKGDIPEGYSVSREKKERFSLILESASTNQTSMYLCASSLFPDRGRDTGELFFGEGSRLTVL.

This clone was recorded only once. The CDR3 is CASSESPGQLYGYTF. CDR3 nucleotide sequence: TGTGCCAGCAGTGAATCGCCGGGACAACTCTATGGCTACACCTTC. The chain couples TRBV25-1 to TRBJ1-2; D might be TRBD1 (6 bases). Trimming removed 1 base at V and 4 bases at J, with 13 bases between. Germline CDR1 and CDR2: MGHDK and SYGVNS. This CDR3 has 15 residues.

The CDR3 sequence is CAWSPGPGDTDTQYF. The CDR3 DNA reads TGTGCCTGGAGCCCAGGCCCGGGGGACACAGATACGCAGTATTTT. The chain combines TRBV30 with TRBJ2-3; maybe TRBD2 (6 bases). This CDR3 region has 15 residues. V was shortened by 3 bases and J by 2 bases, with 15 bases between the two germline ends. Germline V gives CDR1 GTSNPN, CDR2 SVGIG (reference sequence). Using reference TRBV30 and TRBJ2-3 for the parts outside the CDR3, the full variable domain is SQTIHQWPATLVQPVGSPLSLECTVEGTSNPNLYWYRQAAGRGLQLLFYSVGIGQISSEVPQNLSASRPQDRQFILSSKKLLLSDSGFYLCAWSPGPGDTDTQYFGPGTRLTVL.

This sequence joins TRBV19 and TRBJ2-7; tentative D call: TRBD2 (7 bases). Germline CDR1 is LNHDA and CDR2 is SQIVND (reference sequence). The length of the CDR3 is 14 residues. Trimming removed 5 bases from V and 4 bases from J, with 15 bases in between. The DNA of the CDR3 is TGTGCCAGTAGTGGGGGGGGGCCGGTTTACGAGCAGTACTTC. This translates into CASSGGGPVYEQYF.

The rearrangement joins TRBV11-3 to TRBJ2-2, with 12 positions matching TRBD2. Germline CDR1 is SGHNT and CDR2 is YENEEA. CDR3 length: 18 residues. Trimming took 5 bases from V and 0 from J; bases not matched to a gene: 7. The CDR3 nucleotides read TGTGCCAGCAGCCCTTGGACTAGCGGGGAGACGAACACCGGGGAGCTGTTTTTT. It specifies CASSPWTSGETNTGELFF.

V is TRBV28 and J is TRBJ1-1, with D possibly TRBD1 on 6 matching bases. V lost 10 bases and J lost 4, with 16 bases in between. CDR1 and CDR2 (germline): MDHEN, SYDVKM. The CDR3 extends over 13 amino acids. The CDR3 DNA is TGTGCCATCCTGGGGGGGGGCGGCACTGAAGCTTTCTTT. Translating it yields CAILGGGGTEAFF. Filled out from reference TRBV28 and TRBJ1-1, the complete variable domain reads DVKVTQSSRYLVKRTGEKVFLECVQDMDHENMFWYRQDPGLGLRLIYFSYDVKMKEKGDIPEGYSVSREKKERFSLILESASTNQTSMYLCAILGGGGTEAFFGQGTRLTVV.

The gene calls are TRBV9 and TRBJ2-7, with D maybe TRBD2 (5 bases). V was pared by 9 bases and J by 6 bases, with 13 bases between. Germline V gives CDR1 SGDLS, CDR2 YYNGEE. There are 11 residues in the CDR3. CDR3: CANLTGGEQYF. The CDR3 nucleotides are TGTGCCAATCTCACTGGAGGCGAGCAGTACTTC.

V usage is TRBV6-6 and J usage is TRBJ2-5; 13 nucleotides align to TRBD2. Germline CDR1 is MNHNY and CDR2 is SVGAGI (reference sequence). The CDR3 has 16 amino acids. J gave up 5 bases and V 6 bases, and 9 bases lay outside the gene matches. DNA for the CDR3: TGTGCCAGCAGCCGGCTGGGACTAGCGGGGATGGAGACCCAGTACTTC. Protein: CASSRLGLAGMETQYF.

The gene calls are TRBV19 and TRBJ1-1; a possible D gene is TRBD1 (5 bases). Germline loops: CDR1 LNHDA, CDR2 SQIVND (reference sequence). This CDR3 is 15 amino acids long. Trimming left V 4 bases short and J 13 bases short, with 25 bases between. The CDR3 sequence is CASSTSGLNYRGVFF. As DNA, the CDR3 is TGTGCCAGTAGTACGTCGGGTCTCAATTATCGGGGGGTTTTCTTT.

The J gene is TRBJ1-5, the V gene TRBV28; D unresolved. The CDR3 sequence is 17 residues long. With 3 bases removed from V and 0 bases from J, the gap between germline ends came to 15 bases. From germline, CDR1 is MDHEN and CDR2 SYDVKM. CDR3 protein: CASSFLADSGSNQPQHF. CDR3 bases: TGTGCCAGCAGTTTCCTGGCGGACTCGGGTAGCAATCAGCCCCAGCATTTT.

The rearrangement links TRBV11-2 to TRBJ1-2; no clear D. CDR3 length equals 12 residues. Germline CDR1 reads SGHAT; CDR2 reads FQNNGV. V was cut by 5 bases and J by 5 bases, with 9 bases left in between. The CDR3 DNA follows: TGTGCCAGCAGCCCCTACGGTTATGGCTACACCTTC. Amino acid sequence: CASSPYGYGYTF.

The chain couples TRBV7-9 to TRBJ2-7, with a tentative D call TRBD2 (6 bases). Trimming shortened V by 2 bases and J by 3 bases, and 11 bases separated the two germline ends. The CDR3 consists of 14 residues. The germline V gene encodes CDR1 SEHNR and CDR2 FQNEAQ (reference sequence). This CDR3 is CASSLTSSDYEQYF. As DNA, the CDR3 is TGTGCCAGCAGCTTAACTTCTAGCGACTACGAGCAGTACTTC.

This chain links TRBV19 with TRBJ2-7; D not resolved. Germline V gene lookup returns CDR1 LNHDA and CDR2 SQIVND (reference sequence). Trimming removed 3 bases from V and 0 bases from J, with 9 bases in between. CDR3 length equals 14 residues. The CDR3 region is CASSMGPFSYEQYF. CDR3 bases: TGTGCCAGTAGTATGGGCCCTTTCTCCTACGAGCAGTACTTC.